This T cell receptor beta chain comes out of a study of PD-L1 blockade in urothelial cancer (TCRdb year 2017). About the full investigation: All patients started therapy around 2014 and received atezolizumab 1,200 mg intravenously every 3 weeks. Twenty-five of 29 patients were males with bladder-origin urothelial cancer, and 18 of 29 reported a prior smoking history. Patients had an ECOG performance status of 0 or 1 and had received between 0 and 3 prior chemotherapy regimens. Blood samples were analyzed at 3 weeks after treatment start (second dose) and at 6 weeks after treatment start. Blood samples gave median yields of around 150,000 T cells and 82,636 unique TCRs, along with a median clonality of 0.080. The study was an exploratory multi-omic analysis of somatic, immune and clinical correlates of response to PD-L1 blockade with atezolizumab in urothelial cancer. Pretreatment tumor samples, along with matched peripheral blood collected serially before and after atezolizumab treatment, underwent TCR sequencing. Durable clinical benefit was defined as a progression-free survival longer than 6 months, and TCR features were additionally tested against progression-free survival and overall survival. In the same patients who had TCR sequencing, pretreatment tumors also underwent whole exome sequencing and RNA sequencing. Durable clinical benefit was achieved by nine patients but not by the remaining 20. Twenty-nine patients had pretreatment blood TCR-seq, some 25 had at least one posttreatment blood collection, and some 25 had tumor TCR-seq.

Synthetic TCR analog templates were spiked into each PCR so that absolute template abundance could be estimated from read counts. The immunoSEQ assay was used to amplify TCRbeta CDR3 regions from genomic DNA with bias-controlled V and J gene primers. Sequencing of rearranged TCRbeta segments was done at approximately 20X coverage. In the source study's methods: Sequencing errors were corrected by clustering and CDR3s were annotated against IMGT to assign V, D and J genes. Downstream analyses used only productive TCRbeta rearrangements and left out out-of-frame or stop-codon sequences. Clonality was computed as one minus Shannon entropy normalized by the log of the number of unique productive sequences. Fisher's exact test with Benjamini-Hochberg correction, using a cutoff of adjusted p below 0.01, was how clones that differed between time points or between blood and tumor were identified. Here the immuneACCESS table is served through TCRdb, limited to in-frame sequences with V and J called. Missing clones are a known gap in these copies; in checked studies unresolved V genes cover under half, and the rest lacks a known reason. That table furnishes V, J and clone size, whereas the DNA furnished D and trimming. This sample lists some 50,000 clones; roughly 87% were detected once. The ten top clones hold roughly 15% of the sample.

General conclusions and limits of the study: Improved progression-free and overall survival was found to be associated with pretreatment peripheral blood TCR clonality below the median. At 3 weeks after the start of treatment, tumor-associated TCR clones in peripheral blood had expanded more in patients with durable benefit (n ≈ 24, p = 0.022). Because of the small sample size (n ≈ 27) and the many exploratory analyses performed, the results are intended to be regarded as hypothesis-generating.

This specimen's time point label, interpreted: pretreatment peripheral blood. The cohort included 25 to 30 patients with locally advanced or metastatic urothelial carcinoma who were treated at Memorial Sloan Kettering on a trial protocol. Peripheral blood mononuclear cells were collected pretreatment and during treatment, at between 1 and 8 total time points per patient. The Qiagen DNeasy Blood extraction kit was used to purify genomic DNA from total PBMCs and tumor samples. PBMCs were collected pretreatment and during treatment and were isolated and stored as previously described. For CDR1 and CDR2, the germline V gene (reference sequence) lists SEHNR and FQNEAQ. Trimming takes 5 bases off V and 2 bases off J; junction bases not matched to a gene: 7. The CDR3 spans 16 residues, from the cysteine through the phenylalanine. CDR3 DNA only is kept here, 48 bases in frame from base 1. Concerning this clone itself: It has no known antigen specificity. No qualities accompany the bases; no much larger clone lies one base away.

This TCR was sampled from a woman aged 55 to 70 with urothelial cancer. The sequence joins TRBV7-9 to TRBJ2-3; 10 of the junction bases match TRBD2. Material: PBMCs, obtained around atezolizumab (anti-PD-L1) treatment. In nucleotides, the sequence is TGTGCCAGCAGCCCCACTCTAGCGGGAGCCACAGATACGCAGTATTTT. Its product reads: CASSPTLAGATDTQYF.